Reported below is one T cell receptor (beta chain). Antigen specificity is unknown. The PCR made use of 60 Vbeta and 13 Jbeta primers. The data were produced by immunoSEQ multiplex PCR, yet TCRdb's version contains in-frame clones alone and is incomplete. The table records approximately 110,000 clones, 60% to 85% of them present only once. At sampling all donors were nominally healthy, likely with unrecorded immune exposures. The data were taken from a study of cytomegalovirus exposure and HLA in healthy donors. Notes on the study in general: Among CMV-associated TCR beta chains, most appeared HLA-restricted in a later analysis. When the data were analyzed later, several of the most significant clusters appeared to be linked to common viral pathogens. Data from an earlier analysis indicated that most TCR beta V segments were productive either about 87% or about 30% of the time.

This CDR3 comprises 14 residues. Trimming removed 3 bases at V and 4 bases at J, with 13 bases between. CDR1 and CDR2 (germline): SGHRS, YFSETQ. The chain uses TRBV5-1 and TRBJ1-2; perhaps TRBD1 as D (5 bases). The TCR sequence derives from a female donor in good health and CMV-seropositive. The sample was PBMCs. The CDR3 sequence: CASSSTGGVYGYTF. The CDR3 DNA reads as TGCGCCAGCAGCTCCACCGGGGGGGTCTATGGCTACACCTTC. The full variable domain, with the rest looked up from reference TRBV5-1 and TRBJ1-2, is KAGVTQTPRYLIKTRGQQVTLSCSPISGHRSVSWYQQTPGQGLQFLFEYFSETQRNKGNFPGRFSGRQFSNSRSEMNVSTLELGDSALYLCASSSTGGVYGYTFGSGTRLTVV.